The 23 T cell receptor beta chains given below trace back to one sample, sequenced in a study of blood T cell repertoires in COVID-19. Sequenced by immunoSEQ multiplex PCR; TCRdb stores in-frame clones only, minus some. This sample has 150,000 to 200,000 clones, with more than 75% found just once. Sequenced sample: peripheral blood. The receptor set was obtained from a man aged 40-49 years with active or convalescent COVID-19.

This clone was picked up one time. The CDR3 here is CASSLKQGGPRVSGNTIYF. CDR3 nucleotides: TGTGCCAGCAGCCTAAAGCAGGGCGGACCCAGGGTGTCTGGAAACACCATATATTTT. The chain carries TRBV7-9 and TRBJ1-3, with a possible D match to TRBD1 (5 bases). Germline V gene data show CDR1 as SEHNR and CDR2 as FQNEAQ (reference sequence). This CDR3 region has 19 residues. With 5 bases removed from V and 1 base from J, the gap between germline ends came to 24 bases.

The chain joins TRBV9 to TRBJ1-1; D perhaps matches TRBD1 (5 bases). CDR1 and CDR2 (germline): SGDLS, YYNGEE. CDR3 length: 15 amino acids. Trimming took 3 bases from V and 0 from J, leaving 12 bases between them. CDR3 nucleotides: TGTGCCAGCAGCGGGTTACAGGCCTTGAACACTGAAGCTTTCTTT. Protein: CASSGLQALNTEAFF.

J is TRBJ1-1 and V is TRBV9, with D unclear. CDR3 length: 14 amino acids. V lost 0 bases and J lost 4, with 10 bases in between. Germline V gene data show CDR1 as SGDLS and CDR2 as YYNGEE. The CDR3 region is CASSVGSRGTEAFF. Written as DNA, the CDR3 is TGTGCCAGCAGCGTAGGGTCCCGGGGCACTGAAGCTTTCTTT.

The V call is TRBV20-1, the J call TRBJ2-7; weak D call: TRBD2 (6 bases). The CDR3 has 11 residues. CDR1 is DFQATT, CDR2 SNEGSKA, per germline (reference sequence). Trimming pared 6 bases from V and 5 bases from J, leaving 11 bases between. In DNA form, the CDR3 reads TGCAGTGCCACCGGGGGAAACGAGCAGTACTTC. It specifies CSATGGNEQYF.

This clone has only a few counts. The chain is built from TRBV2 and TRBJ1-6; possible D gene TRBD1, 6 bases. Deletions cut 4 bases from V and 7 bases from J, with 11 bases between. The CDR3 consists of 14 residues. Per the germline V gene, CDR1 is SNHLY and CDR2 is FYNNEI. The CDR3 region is CASSVDRTNSPLHF. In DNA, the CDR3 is TGTGCCAGCAGTGTTGACAGGACAAATTCACCCCTCCACTTT. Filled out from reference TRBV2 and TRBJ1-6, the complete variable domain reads EPEVTQTPSHQVTQMGQEVILRCVPISNHLYFYWYRQILGQKVEFLVSFYNNEISEKSEIFDDQFSVERPDGSNFTLKIRSTKLEDSAMYFCASSVDRTNSPLHFGNGTRLTVT.

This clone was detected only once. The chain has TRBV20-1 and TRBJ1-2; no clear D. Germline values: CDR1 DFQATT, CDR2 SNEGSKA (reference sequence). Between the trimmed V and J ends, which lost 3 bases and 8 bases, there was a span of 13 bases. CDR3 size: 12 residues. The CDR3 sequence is CSASPRFLGYTF. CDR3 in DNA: TGCAGTGCTAGTCCCCGTTTCTTGGGCTACACCTTC.

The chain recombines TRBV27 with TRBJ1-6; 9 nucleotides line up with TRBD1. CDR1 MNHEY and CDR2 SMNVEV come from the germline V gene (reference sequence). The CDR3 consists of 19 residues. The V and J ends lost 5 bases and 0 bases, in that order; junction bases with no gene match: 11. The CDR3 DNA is TGTGCCAGCAGTCCGTTCCTGGGACAGGGCATCTCCTATAATTCACCCCTCCACTTT. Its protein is CASSPFLGQGISYNSPLHF.

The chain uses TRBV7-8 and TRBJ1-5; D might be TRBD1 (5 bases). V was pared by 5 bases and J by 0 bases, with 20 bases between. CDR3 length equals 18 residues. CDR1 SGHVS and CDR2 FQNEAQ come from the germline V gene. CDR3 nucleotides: TGTGCCAGCAGCCCACGGTCAAGACAGCCATATAGCAATCAGCCCCAGCATTTT. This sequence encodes CASSPRSRQPYSNQPQHF.

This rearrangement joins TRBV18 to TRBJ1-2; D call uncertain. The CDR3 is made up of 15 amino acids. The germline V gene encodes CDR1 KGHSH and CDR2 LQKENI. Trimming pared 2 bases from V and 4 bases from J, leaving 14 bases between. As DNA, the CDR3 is TGTGCCAGCTCACCAAGTATCGAGGGCCGCTATGGCTACACCTTC. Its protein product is CASSPSIEGRYGYTF.

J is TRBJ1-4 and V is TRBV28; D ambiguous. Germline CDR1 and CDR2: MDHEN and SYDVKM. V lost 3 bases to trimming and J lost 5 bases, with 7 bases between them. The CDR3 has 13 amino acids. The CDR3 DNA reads TGTGCCAGCAGTTTGAACAGAAATGAAAAACTGTTTTTT. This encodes CASSLNRNEKLFF.

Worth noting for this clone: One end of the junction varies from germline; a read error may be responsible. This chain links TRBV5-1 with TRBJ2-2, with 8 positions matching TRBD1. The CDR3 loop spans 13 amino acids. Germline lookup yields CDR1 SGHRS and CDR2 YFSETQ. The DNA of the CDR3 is TGCGCCGGCAGCGGACAGGGCACCGGGGAGCTGTTTTTT. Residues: CAGSGQGTGELFF.

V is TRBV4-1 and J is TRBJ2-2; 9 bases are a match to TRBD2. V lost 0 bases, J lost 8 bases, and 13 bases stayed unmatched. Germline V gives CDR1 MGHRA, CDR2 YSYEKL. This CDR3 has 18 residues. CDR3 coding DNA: TGCGCCAGCAGCCAAGATGGTCTAGCGGGGCTGCCTGGGGGGGAGCTGTTTTTT. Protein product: CASSQDGLAGLPGGELFF.

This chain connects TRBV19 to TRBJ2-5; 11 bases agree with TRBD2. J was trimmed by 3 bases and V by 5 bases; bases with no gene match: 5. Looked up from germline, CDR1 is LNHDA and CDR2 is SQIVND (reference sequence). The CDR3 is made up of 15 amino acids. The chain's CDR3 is CASSPETSGEETQYF. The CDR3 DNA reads TGTGCCAGTAGTCCCGAGACTAGCGGGGAAGAGACCCAGTACTTC.

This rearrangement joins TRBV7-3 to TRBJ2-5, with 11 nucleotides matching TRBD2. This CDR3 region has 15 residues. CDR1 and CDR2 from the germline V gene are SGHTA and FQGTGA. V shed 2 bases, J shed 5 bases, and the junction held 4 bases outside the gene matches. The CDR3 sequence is CASSLLAGGQETQYF. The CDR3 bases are TGTGCCAGCAGCTTATTAGCGGGGGGGCAGGAGACCCAGTACTTC.

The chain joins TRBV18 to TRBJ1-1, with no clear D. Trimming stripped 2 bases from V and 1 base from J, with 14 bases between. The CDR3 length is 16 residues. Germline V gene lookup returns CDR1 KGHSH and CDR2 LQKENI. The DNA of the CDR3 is TGTGCCAGCTCACCAGTTTGGGCCGAGCCGAACACTGAAGCTTTCTTT. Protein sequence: CASSPVWAEPNTEAFF.

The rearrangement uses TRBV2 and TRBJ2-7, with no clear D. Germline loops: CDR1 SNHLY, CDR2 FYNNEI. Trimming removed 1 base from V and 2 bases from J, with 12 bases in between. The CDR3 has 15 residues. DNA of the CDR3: TGTGCCAGCAGTGAAGGTGAAGCTGTTCCCTACGAGCAGTACTTC. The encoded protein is CASSEGEAVPYEQYF.

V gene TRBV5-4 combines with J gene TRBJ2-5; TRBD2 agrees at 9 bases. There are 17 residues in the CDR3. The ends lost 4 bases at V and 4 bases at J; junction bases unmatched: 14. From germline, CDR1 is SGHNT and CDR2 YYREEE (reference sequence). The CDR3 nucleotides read TGTGCCAGCAGCCCGTTCTCGGGGCGGGGGGGCCGAGAGACCCAGTACTTC. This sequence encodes CASSPFSGRGGRETQYF.

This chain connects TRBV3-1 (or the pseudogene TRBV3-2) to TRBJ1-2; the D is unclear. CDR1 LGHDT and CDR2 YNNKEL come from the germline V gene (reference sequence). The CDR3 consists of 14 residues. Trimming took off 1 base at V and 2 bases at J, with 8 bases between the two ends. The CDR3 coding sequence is TGTGCCAGCAGCCAAGTTCCGGGGAACTATGGCTACACCTTC. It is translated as CASSQVPGNYGYTF.

The CDR3 nucleotides are TGTGCCACCAGTGATCAATCGGGACAGGGTTCGGGCGATGAGCAGTTCTTC. This gives the protein CATSDQSGQGSGDEQFF. The V gene is TRBV24-1, the J gene TRBJ2-1; 9 nucleotides agree with TRBD1. V dropped 3 bases and J dropped 8; count of bases not matched to a gene: 13. The V gene's germline CDR1 is KGHDR and CDR2 SFDVKD. The CDR3 totals 17 residues.

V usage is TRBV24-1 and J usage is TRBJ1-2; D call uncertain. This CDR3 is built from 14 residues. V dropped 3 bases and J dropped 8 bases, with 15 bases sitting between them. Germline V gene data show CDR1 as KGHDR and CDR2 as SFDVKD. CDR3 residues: CATSDPGPPGGYTF. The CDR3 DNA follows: TGTGCCACCAGTGATCCTGGGCCACCGGGGGGCTACACCTTC.

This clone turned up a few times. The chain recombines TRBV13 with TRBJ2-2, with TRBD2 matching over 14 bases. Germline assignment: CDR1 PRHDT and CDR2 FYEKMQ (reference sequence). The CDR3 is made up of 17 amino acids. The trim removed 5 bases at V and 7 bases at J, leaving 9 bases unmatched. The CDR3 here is CASSRTSGGRVSGELFF. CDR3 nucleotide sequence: TGTGCCAGCAGCAGGACTAGCGGGGGGCGAGTGAGCGGGGAGCTGTTTTTT. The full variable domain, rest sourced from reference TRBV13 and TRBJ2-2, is AAGVIQSPRHLIKEKRETATLKCYPIPRHDTVYWYQQGPGQDPQFLISFYEKMQSDKGSIPDRFSAQQFSDYHSELNMSSLELGDSALYFCASSRTSGGRVSGELFFGEGSRLTVL.

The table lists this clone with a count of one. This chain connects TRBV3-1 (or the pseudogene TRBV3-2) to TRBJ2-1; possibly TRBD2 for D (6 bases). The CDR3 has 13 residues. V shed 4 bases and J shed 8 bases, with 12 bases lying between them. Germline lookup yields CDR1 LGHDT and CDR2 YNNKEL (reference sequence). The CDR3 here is CASSLRGRDEQFF. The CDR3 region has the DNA TGTGCCAGCAGCCTCCGGGGGAGAGATGAGCAGTTCTTC.

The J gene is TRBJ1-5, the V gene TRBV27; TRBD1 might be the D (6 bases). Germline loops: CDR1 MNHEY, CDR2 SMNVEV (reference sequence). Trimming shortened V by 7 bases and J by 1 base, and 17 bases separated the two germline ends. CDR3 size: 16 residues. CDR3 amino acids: CASKPAGAGSNQPQHF. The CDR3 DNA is TGTGCCAGCAAGCCTGCGGGGGCCGGCAGCAATCAGCCCCAGCATTTT.